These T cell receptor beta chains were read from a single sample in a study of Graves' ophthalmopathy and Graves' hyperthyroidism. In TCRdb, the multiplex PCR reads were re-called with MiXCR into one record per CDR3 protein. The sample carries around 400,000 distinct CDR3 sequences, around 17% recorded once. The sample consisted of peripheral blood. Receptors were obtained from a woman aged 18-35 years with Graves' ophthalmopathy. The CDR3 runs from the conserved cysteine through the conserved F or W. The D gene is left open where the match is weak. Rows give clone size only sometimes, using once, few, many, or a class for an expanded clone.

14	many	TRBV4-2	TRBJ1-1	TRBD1	TGTGCCAGCAGCCACCGGACAGGGTCCACTGAAGCTTTCTTT	CASSHRTGSTEAFF
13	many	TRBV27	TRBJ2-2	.	TGTGCCTGTCGATTTGGAGGCACCGGGGAGCTGTTTTTT	CACRFGGTGELFF
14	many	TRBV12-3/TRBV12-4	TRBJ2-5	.	TGTGCCAGCAGCTCACGGTGGGGCCAAGAGACCCAGTACTTC	CASSSRWGQETQYF
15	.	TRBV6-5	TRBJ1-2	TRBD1	TGTGCCAGCAGTTCCGAGCAGGGGGCCTACTATGGCTACACCTTC	CASSSEQGAYYGYTF
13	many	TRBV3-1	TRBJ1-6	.	TGTGCCAGCAAGAGCGGGGGTGTTTCACCCCTCCACTTT	CASKSGGVSPLHF
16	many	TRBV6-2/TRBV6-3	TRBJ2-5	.	TGTGCCAGCAGTTTCAGGACCTTAGGACTATCCGAGACCCAGTACTTC	CASSFRTLGLSETQYF
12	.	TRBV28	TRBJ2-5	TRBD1	TGTGCCAGCAGGGCAGGGGGCGAGACCCAGTACTTC	CASRAGGETQYF
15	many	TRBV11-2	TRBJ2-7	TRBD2	TGTGCCAGCAGTCAAGGGCGGGGGGGCTCCTACGAGCAGTACTTC	CASSQGRGGSYEQYF
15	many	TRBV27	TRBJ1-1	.	TGTGCCAGCAGTTCCGGACAGATTAAGAACACTGAAGCTTTCTTT	CASSSGQIKNTEAFF
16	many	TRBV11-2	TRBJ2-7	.	TGTGCCAGCAGCCTAACAGCCGGGGGCCTATCCTACGAGCAGTACTTC	CASSLTAGGLSYEQYF
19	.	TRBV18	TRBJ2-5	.	TGTGCCAGCTCACTCACCTCGCATGGCAGCCCCTCCAGGCCAGAGACCCAGTACTTC	CASSLTSHGSPSRPETQYF
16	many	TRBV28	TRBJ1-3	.	TGTGCCAGCAGTTTATGGCTGGGCGCGGGGGGAAACACCATATATTTT	CASSLWLGAGGNTIYF
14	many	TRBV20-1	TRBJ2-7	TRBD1	TGCAATGCACAATCCCAGGGGGTGAGCTACGAGCAGTACTTC	CNAQSQGVSYEQYF
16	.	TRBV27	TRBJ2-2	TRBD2	TGTGCCAGCAGTTTATCCAGGACTAGCGGGGCCGGGGAGCTGTTTTTT	CASSLSRTSGAGELFF
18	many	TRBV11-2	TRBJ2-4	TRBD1	TGTGCCAGCAGGGGCGGGGGACAGGGGGCGAAAGCCAAAAACATTCAGTACTTC	CASRGGGQGAKAKNIQYF
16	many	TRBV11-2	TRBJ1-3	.	TGTGCCAGCAGCAAAATTTCGGGACCGGGGGGAAACACCATATATTTT	CASSKISGPGGNTIYF
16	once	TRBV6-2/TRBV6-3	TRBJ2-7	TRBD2	TGTGCCAGCAGTTATGGGACTAGCGGGATGGTCTACGAGCAGTACTTC	CASSYGTSGMVYEQYF
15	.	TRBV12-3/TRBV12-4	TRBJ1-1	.	TGTGCCAGCAGCCCCCAGGAGGGTCTGGGGACTGAAGCTTTCTTT	CASSPQEGLGTEAFF
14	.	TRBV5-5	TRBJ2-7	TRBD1	TGTGCCAGCAGCTCAAAGCCGGGGACAGCGGAGCAGTACTTC	CASSSKPGTAEQYF
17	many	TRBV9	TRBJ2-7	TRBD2	TGTGCCAGCAGCGCGGATCCCCCGGGACTAGTTTCCTCCGAGCAGTACTTC	CASSADPPGLVSSEQYF
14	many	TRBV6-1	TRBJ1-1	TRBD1	TGTGCCAGCAGAGACAGGGGGGCGAACACTGAAGCTTTCTTT	CASRDRGANTEAFF